Described below is a single T cell receptor beta chain sequence and its context. Per the authors' pipeline: From reference gene primer amplification, estimates of nucleated cell counts were derived. Generated by immunoSEQ multiplex PCR, the TCRdb table keeps only in-frame clones and is missing some. V and J calls plus clone size are reproduced from that table; the DNA served to infer D and trimming. Among 130,000 to 150,000 clones listed, about four fifths were seen once. The entry originates in a study of blood T cell repertoires in COVID-19. Study as a whole: The study drew acute and convalescent COVID-19 samples from the United States, Italy and Spain. The cDNA or gDNA used as material had been derived from T cells, B-cell-depleted T cells, or PBMCs.

Trimming took 5 bases from V and 5 from J; bases not matched to a gene: 4. Germline CDR1 and CDR2: MNHNY and SVGAGI (reference sequence). CDR3 length equals 13 residues. Source material: peripheral blood. The rearrangement links TRBV6-6 to TRBJ2-5; 8 bases agree with TRBD2. The sequence was obtained from a human donor with acute or convalescent COVID-19. The donor label of this sample is uncertain. This CDR3 reads CASSTGGQETQYF. DNA of the CDR3: TGTGCCAGCAGTACGGGGGGGCAGGAGACCCAGTACTTC.